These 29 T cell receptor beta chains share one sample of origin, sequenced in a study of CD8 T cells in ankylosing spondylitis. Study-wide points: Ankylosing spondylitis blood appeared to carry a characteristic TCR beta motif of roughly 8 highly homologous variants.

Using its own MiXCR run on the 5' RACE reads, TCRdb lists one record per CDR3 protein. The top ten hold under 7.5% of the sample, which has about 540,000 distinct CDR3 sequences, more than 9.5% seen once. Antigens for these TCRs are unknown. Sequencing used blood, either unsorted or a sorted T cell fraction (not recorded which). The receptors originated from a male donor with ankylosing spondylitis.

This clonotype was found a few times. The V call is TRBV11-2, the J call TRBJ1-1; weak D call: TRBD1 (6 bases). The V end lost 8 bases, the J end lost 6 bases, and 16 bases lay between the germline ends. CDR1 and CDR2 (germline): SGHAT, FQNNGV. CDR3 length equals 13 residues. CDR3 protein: CASEGRGVAEAFF. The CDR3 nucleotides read TGTGCCAGCGAGGGCAGGGGTGTCGCTGAAGCTTTCTTT.

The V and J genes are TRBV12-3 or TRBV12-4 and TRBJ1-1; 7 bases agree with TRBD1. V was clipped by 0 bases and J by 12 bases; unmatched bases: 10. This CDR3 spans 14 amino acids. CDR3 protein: CASSLAGGSRSTFF. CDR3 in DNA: TGTGCCAGCAGTTTAGCAGGGGGCTCCAGATCAACTTTCTTT.

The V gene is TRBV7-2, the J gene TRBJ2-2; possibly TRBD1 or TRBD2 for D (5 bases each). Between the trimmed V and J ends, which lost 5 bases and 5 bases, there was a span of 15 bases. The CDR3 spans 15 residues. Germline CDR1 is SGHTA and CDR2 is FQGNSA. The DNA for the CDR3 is TGTGCCAGCAGCGTCGGGACGGCTGGAACCGGGGAGCTGTTTTTT. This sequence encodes CASSVGTAGTGELFF.

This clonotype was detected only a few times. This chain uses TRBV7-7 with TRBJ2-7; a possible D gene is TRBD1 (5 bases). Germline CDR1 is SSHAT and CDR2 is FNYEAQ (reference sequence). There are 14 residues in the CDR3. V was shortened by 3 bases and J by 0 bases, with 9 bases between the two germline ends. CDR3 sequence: CASSFAQGSYEQYF. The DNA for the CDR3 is TGTGCCAGCAGCTTCGCCCAGGGCTCCTACGAGCAGTACTTC.

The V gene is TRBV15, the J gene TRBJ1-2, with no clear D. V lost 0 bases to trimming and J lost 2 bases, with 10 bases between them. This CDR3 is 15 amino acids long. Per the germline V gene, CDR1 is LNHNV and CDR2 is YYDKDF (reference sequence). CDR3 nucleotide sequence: TGTGCCACCAGCAGAGATCTCGCACAGAACTATGGCTACACCTTC. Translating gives CATSRDLAQNYGYTF.

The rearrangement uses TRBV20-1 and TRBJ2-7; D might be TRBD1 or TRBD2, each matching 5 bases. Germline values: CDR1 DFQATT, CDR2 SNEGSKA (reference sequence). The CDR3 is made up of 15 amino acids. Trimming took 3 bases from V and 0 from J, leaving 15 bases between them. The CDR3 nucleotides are TGCAGTGCTAGTTTACGGGGCCCCAGCTCCTACGAGCAGTACTTC. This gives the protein CSASLRGPSSYEQYF.

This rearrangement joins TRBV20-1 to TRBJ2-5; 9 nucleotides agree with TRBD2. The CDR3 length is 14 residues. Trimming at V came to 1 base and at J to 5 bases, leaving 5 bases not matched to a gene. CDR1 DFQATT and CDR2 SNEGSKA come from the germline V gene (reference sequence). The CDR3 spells CSARGLAGTETQYF. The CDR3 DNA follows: TGCAGTGCTAGAGGGCTAGCGGGAACGGAGACCCAGTACTTC.

The CDR3 protein is CASSPGLTSGANVLTF. The DNA for the CDR3 is TGTGCCAGCAGCCCCGGCTTGACGAGTGGGGCCAACGTCCTGACTTTC. This chain uses TRBV5-5 with TRBJ2-6; unclear D gene. Per the germline V gene, CDR1 is SGHKS and CDR2 is YYEKEE (reference sequence). There are 16 residues in the CDR3. Trimming removed 4 bases from V and 3 bases from J, with 14 bases in between.

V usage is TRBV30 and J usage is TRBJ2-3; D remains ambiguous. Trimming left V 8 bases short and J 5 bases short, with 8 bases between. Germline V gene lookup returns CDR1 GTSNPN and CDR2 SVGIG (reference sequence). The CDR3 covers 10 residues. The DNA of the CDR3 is TGTGCCGAGCCTAGAGATACGCAGTATTTT. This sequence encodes CAEPRDTQYF.

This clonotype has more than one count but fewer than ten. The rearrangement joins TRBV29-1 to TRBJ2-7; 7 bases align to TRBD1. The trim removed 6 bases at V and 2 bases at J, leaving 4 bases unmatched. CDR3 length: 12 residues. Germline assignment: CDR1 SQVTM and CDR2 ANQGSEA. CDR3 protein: CSVGQSTYEQYF. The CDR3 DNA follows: TGCAGCGTGGGACAGTCGACCTACGAGCAGTACTTC.

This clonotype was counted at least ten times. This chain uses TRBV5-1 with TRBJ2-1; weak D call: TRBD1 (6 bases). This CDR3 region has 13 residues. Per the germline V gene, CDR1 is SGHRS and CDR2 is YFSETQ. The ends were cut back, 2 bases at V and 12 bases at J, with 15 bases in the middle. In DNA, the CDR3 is TGCGCCAGCAGCTTAACAGGGACCGAGGGGCAGTTCTTC. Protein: CASSLTGTEGQFF.

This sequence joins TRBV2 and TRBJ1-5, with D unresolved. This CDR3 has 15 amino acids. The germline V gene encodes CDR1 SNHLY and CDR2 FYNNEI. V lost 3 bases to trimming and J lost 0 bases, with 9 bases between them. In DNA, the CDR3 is TGTGCCAGCAGTGAGTCAGCCATTAGCAATCAGCCCCAGCATTTT. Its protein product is CASSESAISNQPQHF.

The DNA for the CDR3 is TGCAGTGTTTGGGGACCAGACAAAAGAATCTACGAGCAGTACTTC. The encoded protein is CSVWGPDKRIYEQYF. The J gene is TRBJ2-7, the V gene TRBV20-1; TRBD1 or TRBD2 may be the D gene (5 bases each). This CDR3 region has 15 residues. Trimming removed 7 bases at V and 3 bases at J, with 22 bases between. Germline CDR1 is DFQATT and CDR2 is SNEGSKA (reference sequence).

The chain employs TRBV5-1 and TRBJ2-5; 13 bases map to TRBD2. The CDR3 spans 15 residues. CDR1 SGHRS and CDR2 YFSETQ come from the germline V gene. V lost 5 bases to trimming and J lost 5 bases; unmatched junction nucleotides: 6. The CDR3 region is CASRNGLAGVETQYF. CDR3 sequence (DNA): TGCGCCAGCAGAAACGGACTAGCGGGAGTGGAGACCCAGTACTTC.

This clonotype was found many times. CDR3: CASSKRDDPSYEQYF. The CDR3 region has the DNA TGTGCCAGCAGTAAACGGGACGATCCCTCCTACGAGCAGTACTTC. This chain links TRBV27 with TRBJ2-7; possibly TRBD1 or TRBD2 for D (5 bases each). The CDR3 consists of 15 residues. V was pared by 5 bases and J by 0 bases, with 14 bases between. CDR1 is MNHEY and CDR2 is SMNVEV in the germline V gene (reference sequence).

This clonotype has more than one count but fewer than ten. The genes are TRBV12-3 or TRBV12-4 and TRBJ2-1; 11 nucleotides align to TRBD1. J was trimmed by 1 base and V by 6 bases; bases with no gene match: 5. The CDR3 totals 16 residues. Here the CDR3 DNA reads TGTGCCAGCAGCGAGGGACAGGGGGGGTCCTACAATGAGCAGTTCTTC. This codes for CASSEGQGGSYNEQFF.

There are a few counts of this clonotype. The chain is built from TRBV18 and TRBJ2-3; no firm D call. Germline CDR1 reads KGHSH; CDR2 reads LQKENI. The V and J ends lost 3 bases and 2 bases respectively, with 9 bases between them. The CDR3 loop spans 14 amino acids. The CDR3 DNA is TGTGCCAGCTCACCCGACACTTTCACAGATACGCAGTATTTT. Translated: CASSPDTFTDTQYF.

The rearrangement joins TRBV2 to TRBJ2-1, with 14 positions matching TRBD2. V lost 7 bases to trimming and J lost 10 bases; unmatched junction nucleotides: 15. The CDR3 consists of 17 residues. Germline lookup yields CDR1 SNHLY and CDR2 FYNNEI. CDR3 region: CASKRSYGTSGSREQFF. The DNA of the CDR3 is TGTGCCAGCAAACGAAGCTACGGGACTAGCGGGAGCAGAGAGCAGTTCTTC.

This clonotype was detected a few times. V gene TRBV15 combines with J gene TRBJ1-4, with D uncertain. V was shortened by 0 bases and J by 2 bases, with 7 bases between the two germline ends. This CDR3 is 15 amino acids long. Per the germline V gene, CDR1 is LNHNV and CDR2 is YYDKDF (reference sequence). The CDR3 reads CATSRDGQTNEKLFF. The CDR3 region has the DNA TGTGCCACCAGCAGAGATGGGCAGACTAATGAAAAACTGTTTTTT.

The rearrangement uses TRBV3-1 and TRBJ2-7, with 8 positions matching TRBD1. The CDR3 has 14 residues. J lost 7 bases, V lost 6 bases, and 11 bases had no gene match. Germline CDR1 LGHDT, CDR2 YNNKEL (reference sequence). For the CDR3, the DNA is TGTGCCAGCAGTACACACCCAGGGGGCCCGGAGCAGTACGTC. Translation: CASSTHPGGPEQYV.

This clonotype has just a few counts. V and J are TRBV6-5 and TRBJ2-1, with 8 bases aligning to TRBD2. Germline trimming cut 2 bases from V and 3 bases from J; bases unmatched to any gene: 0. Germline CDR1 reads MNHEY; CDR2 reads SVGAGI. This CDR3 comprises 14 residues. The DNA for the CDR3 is TGTGCCAGCAGTTACCGGGAGGGCTACAATGAGCAGTTCTTC. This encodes CASSYREGYNEQFF.

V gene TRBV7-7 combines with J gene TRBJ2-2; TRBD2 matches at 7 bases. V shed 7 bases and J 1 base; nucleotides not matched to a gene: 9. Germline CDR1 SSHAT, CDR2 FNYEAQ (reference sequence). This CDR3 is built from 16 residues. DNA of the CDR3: TGTGCCAGCACCCTGGGAGGGGTAGGGAACACCGGGGAGCTGTTTTTT. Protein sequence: CASTLGGVGNTGELFF.

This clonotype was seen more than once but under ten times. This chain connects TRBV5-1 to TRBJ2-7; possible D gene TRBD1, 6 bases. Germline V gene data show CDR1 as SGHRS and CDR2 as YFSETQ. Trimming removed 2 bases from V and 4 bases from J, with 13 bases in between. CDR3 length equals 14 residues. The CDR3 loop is CASSFRDKSYEQYF. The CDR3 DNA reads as TGCGCCAGCAGCTTTCGGGACAAGTCATACGAGCAGTACTTC.

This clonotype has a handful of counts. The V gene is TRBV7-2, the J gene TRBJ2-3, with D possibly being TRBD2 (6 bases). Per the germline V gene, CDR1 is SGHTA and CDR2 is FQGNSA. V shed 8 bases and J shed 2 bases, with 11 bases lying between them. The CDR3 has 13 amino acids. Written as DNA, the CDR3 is TGTGCCAGCGGGAGGCCGAACACAGATACGCAGTATTTT. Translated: CASGRPNTDTQYF.

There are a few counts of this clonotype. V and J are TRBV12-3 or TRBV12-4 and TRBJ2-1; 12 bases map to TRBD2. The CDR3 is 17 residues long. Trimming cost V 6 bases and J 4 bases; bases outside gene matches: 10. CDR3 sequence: CASSFIATSGRYNEQFF. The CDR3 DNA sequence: TGTGCCAGCAGCTTTATAGCAACTAGCGGGAGGTACAATGAGCAGTTCTTC.

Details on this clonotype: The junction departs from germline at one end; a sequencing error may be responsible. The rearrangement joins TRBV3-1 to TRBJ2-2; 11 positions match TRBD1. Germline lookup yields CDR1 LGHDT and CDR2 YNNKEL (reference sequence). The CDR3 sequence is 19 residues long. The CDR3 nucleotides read TGTGCCTGCAGCCAAGCTACCACCGGGACAGGGGGTTACACCGGGGAGCTGTTTTTT. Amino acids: CACSQATTGTGGYTGELFF.

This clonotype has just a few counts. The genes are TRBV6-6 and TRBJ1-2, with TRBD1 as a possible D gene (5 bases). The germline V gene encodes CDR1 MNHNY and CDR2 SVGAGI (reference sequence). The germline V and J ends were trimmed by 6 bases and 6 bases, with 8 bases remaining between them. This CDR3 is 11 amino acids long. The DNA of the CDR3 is TGTGCCAGCAGCCGGGACGATGGCTACACCTTC. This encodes CASSRDDGYTF.

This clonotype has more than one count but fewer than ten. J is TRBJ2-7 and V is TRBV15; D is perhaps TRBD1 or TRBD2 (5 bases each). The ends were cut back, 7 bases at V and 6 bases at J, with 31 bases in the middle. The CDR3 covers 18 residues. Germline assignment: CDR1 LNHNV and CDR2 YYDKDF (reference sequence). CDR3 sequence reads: CATISLTGTPEDLFEQYV. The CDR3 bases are TGTGCCACCATTAGTCTGACCGGGACCCCGGAAGATTTGTTCGAGCAGTACGTC.

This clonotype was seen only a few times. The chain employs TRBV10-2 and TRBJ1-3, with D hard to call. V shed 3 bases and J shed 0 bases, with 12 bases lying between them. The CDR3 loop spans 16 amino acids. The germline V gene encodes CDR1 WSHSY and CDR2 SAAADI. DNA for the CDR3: TGCGCCAGCAGTGACCTAACGGCAGACTCTGGAAACACCATATATTTT. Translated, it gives CASSDLTADSGNTIYF.